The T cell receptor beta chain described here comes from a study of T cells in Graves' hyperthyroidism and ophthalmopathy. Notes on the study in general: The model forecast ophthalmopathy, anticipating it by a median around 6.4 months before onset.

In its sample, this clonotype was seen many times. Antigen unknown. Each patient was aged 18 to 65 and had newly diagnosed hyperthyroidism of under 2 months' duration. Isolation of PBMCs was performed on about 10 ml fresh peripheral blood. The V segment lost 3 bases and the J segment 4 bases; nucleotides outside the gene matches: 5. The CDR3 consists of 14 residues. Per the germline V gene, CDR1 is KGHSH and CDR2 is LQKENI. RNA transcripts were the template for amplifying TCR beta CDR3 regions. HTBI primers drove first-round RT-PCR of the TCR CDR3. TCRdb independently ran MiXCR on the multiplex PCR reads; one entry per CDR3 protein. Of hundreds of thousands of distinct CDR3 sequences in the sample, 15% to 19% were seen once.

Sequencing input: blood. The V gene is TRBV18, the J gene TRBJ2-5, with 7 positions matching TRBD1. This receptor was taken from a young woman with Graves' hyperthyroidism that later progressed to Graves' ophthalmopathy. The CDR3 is CASSPSAGGETQYF. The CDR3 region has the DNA TGTGCCAGCTCACCTTCGGCAGGGGGAGAGACCCAGTACTTC.